This T cell receptor (beta chain) was sequenced in a study of blood T cells in healthy people across ages. Study-wide points: In long-lived donors, naive CD4+ cell counts and diversity exceeded those of aged donors.

About this clonotype itself: As yet, its antigen is unknown.

Next came a second PCR, run for about 7 to 12 cycles, which used a sample-barcoded 5' primer along with a J-beta primer mix. Every cDNA molecule carried a tag from a template-switch adaptor bearing 12 random nucleotides. TCRdb recomputed calls from the 5' RACE reads with MiXCR, one row per CDR3 protein. The data contain just over 1 million distinct CDR3 sequences, around 43% of them singletons. The material sequenced was blood. The clonotype was recovered from a woman aged 60-70 years in good health.

The CDR3 nucleotides read TGTGCCAGCAGCGTAAGTGGGGGACTGAACGAGCAGTACTTC. This translates into CASSVSGGLNEQYF. The chain joins TRBV9 to TRBJ2-7, with TRBD2 as a possible D gene (6 bases). The V gene lost 1 base and the J gene lost 5 bases, with 13 bases spanning the gap. CDR1 SGDLS and CDR2 YYNGEE come from the germline V gene. There are 14 residues in the CDR3.